Listed below are T cell receptor beta chains from one sample, sequenced in a study of cytomegalovirus exposure and HLA in healthy donors. Sequencing was performed with immunoSEQ multiplex PCR; in TCRdb, only in-frame clones are kept and a portion is missing. The sample holds some 160,000 clones, 73% seen once. The sequenced material came from PBMCs. The receptors derive from a woman younger than 35 in good health and CMV-seropositive. Both conserved end residues are part of each CDR3. D genes are given only for firm matches. Some rows mark clone size as missing; the rest say once, few, many or name a class of expanded clone.

>TRBJ1-1|NA|TRBV5-1|NA
TGCGCCAGCAGCTTCCACAGGGTGGGGACCGGCAAAGTCGCTGAAGCTTTCTTT
CASSFHRVGTGKVAEAFF
>TRBJ2-7|few|TRBV5-1|NA
TGCGCCAGCAGCAATGCAGGGGGGTCCTACGAGCAGTACTTC
CASSNAGGSYEQYF
>TRBJ2-2|once|TRBV4-1|NA
TGCGCCAGCAGCCAAGATCGAAACAGCAACACCGGGGAGCTGTTTTTT
CASSQDRNSNTGELFF
>TRBJ2-7|NA|TRBV7-2|TRBD2
TGTGCCAGCAGCTTAGTTAGAGCGGGGGAACACTACGAGCAGTACTTC
CASSLVRAGEHYEQYF
>TRBJ1-1|NA|TRBV27|TRBD1
TGTGCCAGCAGTTTTAGGGGGACAGGGCCCATGAACACTGAAGCTTTCTTT
CASSFRGTGPMNTEAFF
>TRBJ2-7|NA|TRBV6-6|NA
TGTGCCAGCAGCGCCTACGAGCAGTACTTC
CASSAYEQYF
>TRBJ1-3|NA|TRBV5-6|TRBD1
TGTACCAGCAGCGAACGGGGACAGGGAGGCTCTGGAAACACCATATATTTT
CTSSERGQGGSGNTIYF
>TRBJ2-5|NA|TRBV7-6|NA
TGTGCCAGCAGCCTCCCCGAGACCCAGTACTTC
CASSLPETQYF
>TRBJ1-4|few|TRBV29-1|TRBD1
TGCAGCGTTGCCGACAGGGTTGAAAAACTGTTTTTT
CSVADRVEKLFF
>TRBJ1-4|NA|TRBV19|NA
TGTGCCAGTAGTATCACAACCGAAAATGAAAAACTGTTTTTT
CASSITTENEKLFF
>TRBJ1-6|NA|TRBV6-5|TRBD1
TGTGCCAGCAGTTACTCTTCCGGGACAGGGCATTCACCCCTCCACTTT
CASSYSSGTGHSPLHF
>TRBJ1-1|NA|TRBV2|NA
TGTGCCACCAAAATCGGGGGAAAAACTGAAGCTTTCTTT
CATKIGGKTEAFF
>TRBJ1-1|NA|TRBV7-9|TRBD1
TGTGCCAGCAGCTTAGGAGGACAGGGAGGGACTGAAGCTTTCTTT
CASSLGGQGGTEAFF
>TRBJ1-5|few|TRBV19|NA
TGTGCCAGTAGTAACCCAGGGCTAAATCAGCCCCAGCATTTT
CASSNPGLNQPQHF
>TRBJ2-7|few|TRBV6-5|TRBD2
TGTGCCAGCAGTTACTCGGGGGCTAGCGGGGGAGGTGAGCAGTACTTC
CASSYSGASGGGEQYF
>TRBJ1-1|few|TRBV6-6|NA
TGTGCCAGCAGTTACTCTTCGGGGGGCGAAGCTTTCTTT
CASSYSSGGEAFF
>TRBJ2-4|NA|TRBV29-1|TRBD2
TGCAGCGTAGGACTAGCGGGGGTACTAGCCAAAAACATTCAGTACTTC
CSVGLAGVLAKNIQYF
>TRBJ1-5|NA|TRBV27|NA
TGTGCCAGCAGTAGCCTTTATGCCAATCAGCCCCAGCATTTT
CASSSLYANQPQHF
>TRBJ2-4|NA|TRBV28|TRBD2
TGTGCCAGCCAGCGGGGGGGCCTTAACATTCAGTACTTC
CASQRGGLNIQYF
>TRBJ1-1|NA|TRBV30|TRBD1
TGTGCCTGGACGGGACAGGGCCCTGAAGCTTTCTTT
CAWTGQGPEAFF
>TRBJ2-7|NA|TRBV7-2|TRBD2
TGTGCCAGCCTAGGCGCTACGGCGGGGGGAAGGTACGAGCAGTACTTC
CASLGATAGGRYEQYF
>TRBJ2-7|once|TRBV6-5|NA
TGTGCCAGCAGTTACTCGAGGGGGAACACCTACGAGCAGTACTTC
CASSYSRGNTYEQYF
>TRBJ2-1|NA|TRBV7-9|TRBD2
TGTGCCAGCAGCTTAGGAGGACTAGCGGGGGCCTACAATGAGCAGTTCTTC
CASSLGGLAGAYNEQFF
>TRBJ1-6|NA|TRBV14|NA
TGTGCCAGCAGCCAAGAGGGCCTGGGTTCACCCCTCCACTTT
CASSQEGLGSPLHF
>TRBJ2-7|NA|TRBV27|TRBD2
TGTGCCAGCAGTAAAACTAGCGGGCGGCTGTACGAGCAGTACTTC
CASSKTSGRLYEQYF
>TRBJ1-3|few|TRBV5-1|NA
TGCGCCAGCAGCTTGGAGGGGGGGGCTGGAAACACCATATATTTT
CASSLEGGAGNTIYF
>TRBJ1-2|NA|TRBV4-1|NA
TGCGCCACCCGCCGCACCCAATGGACAGTGGAGAGCTACACCTTC
CATRRTQWTVESYTF
>TRBJ2-3|NA|TRBV6-4|TRBD2
TGTGCCAGCAGTGGGACTAGCGGGGGGGCAGATACGCAGTATTTT
CASSGTSGGADTQYF
>TRBJ2-6|NA|TRBV5-1|NA
TGCGCCAGCAGCTTGGAAGGGAGTGGGGCCAACGTCCTGACTTTC
CASSLEGSGANVLTF
>TRBJ2-5|NA|TRBV7-9|TRBD2
TGTGCCATCGGGGGGGAAACAGAGACCCAGTACTTC
CAIGGETETQYF
>TRBJ2-5|few|TRBV5-4|TRBD2
TGTGCCAGCAGCCACGGGGGGATGCAAGAGACCCAGTACTTC
CASSHGGMQETQYF
>TRBJ1-2|NA|TRBV7-2|TRBD1
TGTGCCAGCAGCTTATGGGGGACAGGGGAGAGCTACACCTTC
CASSLWGTGESYTF
>TRBJ2-2|NA|TRBV9|NA
TGTGCCAGCAGCACTAACAGGGGGGAGCTGTTTTTT
CASSTNRGELFF
>TRBJ1-1|NA|TRBV30|NA
TGTGCCTGGAGTGTATTCGGCAGGGAGGTTATGAACACTGAAGCTTTCTTT
CAWSVFGREVMNTEAFF
>TRBJ1-2|NA|TRBV5-4|NA
TGTGCCAGCAGCTCATCCGGACACGGCTATGGCTACACCTTC
CASSSSGHGYGYTF
>TRBJ2-5|few|TRBV19|TRBD1
TGTGCCACTCAACGGACAGGGGACCAAGAGACCCAGTACTTC
CATQRTGDQETQYF
>TRBJ2-5|NA|TRBV7-2|NA
TGTGCCAGCAGCGGGGGGACAGTTTGGGAGGAGACCCAGTACTTC
CASSGGTVWEETQYF
>TRBJ2-5|NA|TRBV6-1|NA
TGTGCCAGCAGTGAAACGGGTTCTTCTATTAAAGAGACCCAGTACTTC
CASSETGSSIKETQYF
>TRBJ2-1|few|TRBV4-3|TRBD2
TGCGCCAGCAGTCGGACTAGCGCCCCATACAATGAGCAGTTCTTC
CASSRTSAPYNEQFF
>TRBJ1-1|NA|TRBV4-3|NA
TGCGCCAGCAGCCAAGCTATCGAAACAGGGAGTTGGACTGAAGCTTTCTTT
CASSQAIETGSWTEAFF
>TRBJ1-5|once|TRBV19|TRBD1
TGTGCCAGTAGTAGGACAGGGAGCAATCAGCCCCAGCATTTT
CASSRTGSNQPQHF
>TRBJ2-1|NA|TRBV7-9|NA
TGTGCCAGCAGCTCAGGGGTCCATGAGCAGTTCTTC
CASSSGVHEQFF